This passage covers 27 T cell receptor beta chains from one sample sequenced in a study of Ad26.COV2.S vaccination and SARS-CoV-2 variants. Generated by immunoSEQ multiplex PCR, the TCRdb table keeps only in-frame clones and is missing some. This table has around 100,000 clones, approximately 86% appearing once. Specimen: peripheral blood, collected after recovery from COVID-19. The receptors were gathered from a human donor who had recovered from COVID-19.

V usage is TRBV5-1 and J usage is TRBJ2-7; 12 nucleotides agree with TRBD2. The CDR3 is made up of 16 amino acids. The germline V gene has CDR1 SGHRS and CDR2 YFSETQ. The V gene end was trimmed by 3 bases and the J gene end by 2 bases; junction bases not matched to a gene: 6. The CDR3 reads CASSWALAGGTYEQYF. CDR3 coding DNA: TGCGCCAGCAGCTGGGCGCTAGCGGGAGGGACCTACGAGCAGTACTTC.

This sequence joins TRBV19 and TRBJ1-1; D ambiguous. Per the germline V gene, CDR1 is LNHDA and CDR2 is SQIVND (reference sequence). V lost 0 bases and J 0 bases, leaving 8 bases between the germline ends. CDR3 length equals 15 residues. The CDR3 coding sequence is TGTGCCAGTAGTATAGATTCGAGCATGAACACTGAAGCTTTCTTT. The encoded protein is CASSIDSSMNTEAFF.

The chain is built from TRBV7-8 and TRBJ2-3, with TRBD2 as a possible D gene (6 bases). The length of the CDR3 is 16 residues. Per germline, CDR1 SGHVS and CDR2 FQNEAQ. Trimming removed 4 bases at V and 4 bases at J, with 18 bases between. CDR3 protein: CASSSFDSGGADTQYF. In DNA form, the CDR3 reads TGTGCCAGCAGCTCCTTCGACTCTGGCGGGGCAGATACGCAGTATTTT.

The genes are TRBV3-1 (or the pseudogene TRBV3-2) and TRBJ2-1; TRBD1 matches 8 bases. Germline V lookup: CDR1 LGHDT, CDR2 YNNKEL (reference sequence). The CDR3 is 14 residues long. J lost 6 bases, V lost 4 bases, and 5 bases had no gene match. CDR3 amino acids: CASSLGQGFNEQFF. The CDR3 DNA is TGTGCCAGCAGCCTTGGACAGGGTTTCAATGAGCAGTTCTTC.

In this sample, this clone turned up once. The rearrangement uses TRBV7-9 and TRBJ2-6; perhaps TRBD1 as D (6 bases). Germline CDR1 SEHNR, CDR2 FQNEAQ (reference sequence). Trimming removed 1 base from V and 3 bases from J, with 16 bases in between. The CDR3 extends over 18 amino acids. The CDR3 nucleotides read TGTGCCAGCAGCTTAGTCTTTGGGGGCGCTGGTGGGGCCAACGTCCTGACTTTC. This codes for CASSLVFGGAGGANVLTF. Looking up the rest from reference TRBV7-9 and TRBJ2-6 gives the full variable domain: DTGVSQNPRHKITKRGQNVTFRCDPISEHNRLYWYRQTLGQGPEFLTYFQNEAQLEKSRLLSDRFSAERPKGSFSTLEIQRTEQGDSAMYLCASSLVFGGAGGANVLTFGAGSRLTVL.

The J gene is TRBJ2-7, the V gene TRBV11-3, with 8 bases identical to TRBD1. This CDR3 is built from 13 residues. With 6 bases clipped from V and 3 bases from J, the junction kept 4 bases outside the gene matches. The germline V gene has CDR1 SGHNT and CDR2 YENEEA. CDR3 bases: TGTGCCAGCAGTCGAGGACAGGGCTACGAGCAGTACTTC. Residues: CASSRGQGYEQYF. The full variable domain, rest sourced from reference TRBV11-3 and TRBJ2-7, is EAGVVQSPRYKIIEKKQPVAFWCNPISGHNTLYWYLQNLGQGPELLIRYENEEAVDDSQLPKDRFSAERLKGVDSTLKIQPAELGDSAVYLCASSRGQGYEQYFGPGTRLTVT.

This chain uses TRBV3-1 (or the pseudogene TRBV3-2) with TRBJ2-7; D may be TRBD2 (6 bases). Trimming took 4 bases from V and 5 from J, leaving 12 bases between them. The CDR3 consists of 13 residues. The germline gives CDR1 LGHDT, CDR2 YNNKEL (reference sequence). In DNA, the CDR3 is TGTGCCAGCAGCCGAAGACTAGAAGACGAGCAGTACTTC. Its translation: CASSRRLEDEQYF.

The V call is TRBV28, the J call TRBJ1-2; weak D call: TRBD1 (6 bases). The length of the CDR3 is 16 residues. CDR1 and CDR2 (germline): MDHEN, SYDVKM. V shed 4 bases and J shed 4 bases, with 19 bases lying between them. The CDR3 is CASSSRARGFFYGYTF. The DNA of the CDR3 is TGTGCCAGCAGTTCCCGAGCCAGGGGTTTCTTCTATGGCTACACCTTC.

The CDR3 DNA is TGTGCCAGCAGCGTAAAGAGGTCAGGGGGAGTGGATGGCTACACCTTC. Protein product: CASSVKRSGGVDGYTF. The genes are TRBV9 and TRBJ1-2, with 7 positions matching TRBD1. Looked up from germline, CDR1 is SGDLS and CDR2 is YYNGEE. V shed 1 base, J shed 6 bases, and the junction held 12 bases outside the gene matches. This CDR3 is 16 amino acids long. The full variable domain, rest sourced from reference TRBV9 and TRBJ1-2, is DSGVTQTPKHLITATGQRVTLRCSPRSGDLSVYWYQQSLDQGLQFLIQYYNGEERAKGNILERFSAQQFPDLHSELNLSSLELGDSALYFCASSVKRSGGVDGYTFGSGTRLTVV.

This chain links TRBV6-2 or TRBV6-3 with TRBJ2-5, with unresolved D. V was shortened by 5 bases and J by 5 bases, with 15 bases between the two germline ends. Germline V gene data show CDR1 as MNHEY and CDR2 as SVGEGT. CDR3 size: 14 residues. CDR3 bases: TGTGCCAGCAGTACCGCCGGCGCAGGCGAGACCCAGTACTTC. Its protein product is CASSTAGAGETQYF.

The rearrangement uses TRBV11-2 and TRBJ1-4; 7 bases are a match to TRBD1. The CDR3 runs 17 residues. After removal of 4 bases from V and 4 bases from J, the junction contained 12 bases not matched to a gene. CDR1 is SGHAT and CDR2 is FQNNGV in the germline V gene. This CDR3 is CASSSARRGPRNEKLFF. CDR3 sequence (DNA): TGTGCCAGCAGCTCTGCCAGAAGGGGGCCACGTAATGAAAAACTGTTTTTT.

This clone was counted between two and nine times. The genes are TRBV28 and TRBJ1-6, with D hard to call. From germline, CDR1 is MDHEN and CDR2 SYDVKM. Trimming stripped 5 bases from V and 7 bases from J, with 15 bases between. The CDR3 loop spans 15 amino acids. The CDR3 loop reads CASSPIGRMNSPLHF. In nucleotides, the CDR3 is TGTGCCAGCAGTCCGATAGGGAGGATGAATTCACCCCTCCACTTT.

The rearrangement uses TRBV4-1 and TRBJ2-3; D call uncertain. This CDR3 contains 12 residues. Germline CDR1 MGHRA, CDR2 YSYEKL. Trimming cost V 1 base and J 5 bases, with 4 bases left between them. CDR3 sequence reads: CASSQALDTQYF. The DNA for the CDR3 is TGCGCCAGCAGCCAAGCGTTAGATACGCAGTATTTT.

This sequence joins TRBV7-9 and TRBJ1-2; D not certain. The germline V and J ends were trimmed by 5 bases and 0 bases, with 7 bases remaining between them. The CDR3 extends over 13 amino acids. Germline values: CDR1 SEHNR, CDR2 FQNEAQ (reference sequence). CDR3 sequence: CASSTQANYGYTF. The CDR3 DNA reads as TGTGCCAGCAGCACCCAAGCTAACTATGGCTACACCTTC.

The V and J genes are TRBV3-1 (or the pseudogene TRBV3-2) and TRBJ2-1, with D possibly matching TRBD2 (5 bases). The CDR3 length is 12 residues. With 6 bases removed from V and 6 bases from J, the gap between germline ends came to 9 bases. Per the germline V gene, CDR1 is LGHDT and CDR2 is YNNKEL (reference sequence). CDR3 loop: CASRRGLNEQFF. Written as DNA, the CDR3 is TGTGCCAGCAGACGCGGGCTCAATGAGCAGTTCTTC.

This clone was seen only once. The chain carries TRBV4-3 and TRBJ2-2; 11 bases are shared with TRBD2. CDR3 length: 17 residues. With V trimmed by 4 bases and J by 1 base, 5 bases remained unmatched. Germline values: CDR1 LGHNA, CDR2 YSLEER. CDR3 sequence: CASSRGTSGGNTGELFF. CDR3 bases: TGCGCCAGCAGCCGAGGGACTAGCGGAGGGAACACCGGGGAGCTGTTTTTT.

The V call is TRBV6-5, the J call TRBJ1-5; the D gene is possibly TRBD1 (5 bases). Germline CDR1 and CDR2: MNHEY and SVGAGI. This CDR3 spans 14 amino acids. Deletions cut 11 bases from V and 7 bases from J, with 21 bases between. CDR3 nucleotides: TGTGCCGGGGGGGACGGTCCTTCGGGGCAGCCCCAGCATTTT. This gives the protein CAGGDGPSGQPQHF.

The CDR3 region has the DNA TGTGCCAGCAGAGTACTAGCGGGAGAGCAGTTCTTC. Translated, it gives CASRVLAGEQFF. The chain is built from TRBV27 and TRBJ2-1; 10 nucleotides match TRBD2. Germline-derived CDR1 and CDR2 are MNHEY and SMNVEV (reference sequence). The CDR3 is made up of 12 amino acids. V was clipped by 6 bases and J by 10 bases; unmatched bases: 3.

The V and J genes are TRBV18 and TRBJ2-7; D unresolved. Germline V CDR1 and CDR2: KGHSH, LQKENI. V was shortened by 4 bases and J by 0 bases, with 7 bases between the two germline ends. The CDR3 runs 13 residues. CDR3 sequence: CASSLSSSYEQYF. CDR3 nucleotides: TGTGCCAGCTCACTATCTAGCTCCTACGAGCAGTACTTC.

The V gene is TRBV25-1, the J gene TRBJ2-1; perhaps TRBD2 as D (6 bases). Per germline, CDR1 MGHDK and CDR2 SYGVNS. Trimming took off 1 base at V and 9 bases at J, with 25 bases between the two ends. The CDR3 runs 18 residues. CDR3 residues: CASSESGSRGSIGGEQFF. The CDR3 DNA follows: TGTGCCAGCAGTGAATCCGGTTCACGGGGTTCGATCGGGGGTGAGCAGTTCTTC.

This clone was picked up one time. V usage is TRBV27 and J usage is TRBJ2-2; the D gene is possibly TRBD1 (6 bases). This CDR3 has 16 amino acids. V was pared by 0 bases and J by 3 bases, with 11 bases between. CDR1 and CDR2 from the germline V gene are MNHEY and SMNVEV (reference sequence). The CDR3 DNA reads as TGTGCCAGCAGTTTATCTGCCAGGGGAGACACCGGGGAGCTGTTTTTT. Its protein product is CASSLSARGDTGELFF.

This clone has only one observation. The genes are TRBV7-8 and TRBJ1-3, with TRBD1 matching 8 bases. Trimming cost V 2 bases and J 2 bases; bases outside gene matches: 11. The germline gives CDR1 SGHVS, CDR2 FQNEAQ. The CDR3 is made up of 18 amino acids. The CDR3 region is CASSLQGTGPRTGNTIYF. The CDR3 DNA reads as TGTGCCAGCAGCTTACAGGGGACAGGACCGCGAACTGGAAACACCATATATTTT.

This chain links TRBV28 with TRBJ2-5; 8 bases align to TRBD1. The CDR3 covers 15 residues. CDR1 and CDR2 (germline): MDHEN, SYDVKM. Trimming at V came to 4 bases and at J to 1 base, leaving 5 bases not matched to a gene. CDR3: CASSYRDRPQETQYF. CDR3 DNA sequence: TGTGCCAGCAGTTACCGGGACAGGCCCCAAGAGACCCAGTACTTC. The variable domain in full, completed from reference TRBV28 and TRBJ2-5, reads DVKVTQSSRYLVKRTGEKVFLECVQDMDHENMFWYRQDPGLGLRLIYFSYDVKMKEKGDIPEGYSVSREKKERFSLILESASTNQTSMYLCASSYRDRPQETQYFGPGTRLLVL.

The chain couples TRBV4-1 to TRBJ1-2, with 7 bases that match TRBD1. This CDR3 spans 16 amino acids. The J segment lost 7 bases and the V segment lost 1 base, leaving 12 bases of the junction unmatched. Germline lookup yields CDR1 MGHRA and CDR2 YSYEKL. The CDR3 reads CASSQAPQGDHRGYTF. The CDR3 DNA sequence: TGCGCCAGCAGCCAAGCTCCCCAGGGGGATCATCGTGGCTACACCTTC.

The chain recombines TRBV11-2 with TRBJ1-1; weak D call: TRBD1 (5 bases). CDR3 length: 17 residues. Germline V gene sequence: CDR1 SGHAT, CDR2 FQNNGV. V was cut by 1 base and J by 4 bases, with 19 bases left in between. CDR3: CASSLVIATESLTEAFF. As DNA, the CDR3 is TGTGCCAGCAGCTTAGTTATCGCGACAGAAAGCCTCACTGAAGCTTTCTTT.

This rearrangement joins TRBV7-8 to TRBJ1-6; D may be TRBD1 (6 bases). CDR1 and CDR2 (germline): SGHVS, FQNEAQ. V lost 6 bases and J 12 bases, leaving 21 bases between the germline ends. This CDR3 contains 15 residues. In DNA, the CDR3 is TGTGCCAGCAGACGCGATTTCAGGGGACGAGGACCCCTCCACTTT. As protein: CASRRDFRGRGPLHF. Filled out from reference TRBV7-8 and TRBJ1-6, the complete variable domain reads GAGVSQSPRYKVAKRGQDVALRCDPISGHVSLFWYQQALGQGPEFLTYFQNEAQLDKSGLPSDRFFAERPEGSVSTLKIQRTQQEDSAVYLCASRRDFRGRGPLHFGNGTRLTVT.

The chain combines TRBV10-3 with TRBJ2-1, with 8 bases matching TRBD1. The CDR3 consists of 14 residues. J gave up 10 bases and V 6 bases, and 11 bases lay outside the gene matches. Looked up from germline, CDR1 is ENHRY and CDR2 is SYGVKD. Here the CDR3 reads CAISAGGAGSEQFF. In nucleotides, the CDR3 is TGTGCCATCAGCGCAGGGGGCGCCGGTAGCGAGCAGTTCTTC.